The 30 T cell receptor beta chains presented below share a single source sample, sequenced in a study of cytomegalovirus exposure and HLA in healthy donors. With 60 Vbeta and 13 Jbeta primers, the PCR was carried out. The method was immunoSEQ multiplex PCR; TCRdb's version includes in-frame clones alone and lacks a portion of them. The sample shows 150,000 to 200,000 clones, more than 65% of them seen only once. The sample comprised PBMCs. These receptor sequences come from a woman in her 30s in good health and CMV-seronegative.

The chain couples TRBV7-8 to TRBJ2-7; TRBD1 is a possible D gene (6 bases). The CDR3 length is 16 residues. Trimming left V 2 bases short and J 3 bases short, with 17 bases between. CDR1 is SGHVS and CDR2 is FQNEAQ in the germline V gene. The CDR3 nucleotides read TGTGCCAGCAGCTTACTGGGACACCTCAAGGACTACGAGCAGTACTTC. Translating gives CASSLLGHLKDYEQYF.

This clone was seen just once. V is TRBV5-1 and J is TRBJ2-5; D not resolved. The last part of the DNA fits TRBJ2-7 better; the J call may be wrong. This CDR3 spans 14 amino acids. CDR1 and CDR2 (germline): SGHRS, YFSETQ. Here the CDR3 DNA reads TGCGCCAGCAGCTTGGCCGCACTTTTCTACGAGCAGTACTTC. Translated: CASSLAALFYEQYF.

The chain is built from TRBV2 and TRBJ1-1, with 7 bases fitting TRBD1. The CDR3 runs to 15 residues. In germline, CDR1 is SNHLY, CDR2 FYNNEI. The V gene end was trimmed by 6 bases and the J gene end by 0 bases; junction bases not matched to a gene: 7. The DNA of the CDR3 is TGTGCCAGCAGAAGAGGGGGACAGTTGAACACTGAAGCTTTCTTT. Protein product: CASRRGGQLNTEAFF.

This rearrangement joins TRBV7-9 to TRBJ1-2; no definite D call. V was clipped by 11 bases and J by 7 bases, with 14 bases between them. The length of the CDR3 is 11 residues. Per the germline V gene, CDR1 is SEHNR and CDR2 is FQNEAQ (reference sequence). The CDR3 region is CAGSGLSGYTF. The CDR3, as DNA: TGTGCCGGATCGGGGTTAAGTGGCTACACCTTC.

This clone has just one count. The chain recombines TRBV11-2 with TRBJ2-1; no definite D call. The CDR3 extends over 15 amino acids. Looked up from germline, CDR1 is SGHAT and CDR2 is FQNNGV. Trimming pared 1 base from V and 0 bases from J, leaving 7 bases between. The CDR3 DNA reads TGTGCCAGCAGCTTAGCCCCAAACTCCTACAATGAGCAGTTCTTC. Its protein is CASSLAPNSYNEQFF.

The chain has TRBV28 and TRBJ1-1, with D tentatively TRBD1 (6 bases). This CDR3 comprises 14 residues. The germline CDR1 and CDR2 sequences are MDHEN and SYDVKM. Deletions cut 6 bases from V and 5 bases from J, with 16 bases between. The CDR3 bases are TGTGCCAGCAGACCCCAAGTCACAGGGACTGAAGCTTTCTTT. It translates to CASRPQVTGTEAFF.

The chain joins TRBV4-3 to TRBJ2-1; possible D gene TRBD2, 6 bases. The CDR3 runs 16 residues. V was cut by 0 bases and J by 12 bases, with 21 bases left in between. From germline, CDR1 is LGHNA and CDR2 YSLEER. The CDR3 region is CASSQEGGSGGLGQFF. The CDR3 nucleotides read TGCGCCAGCAGCCAAGAGGGGGGTAGCGGAGGGCTTGGGCAGTTCTTC.

The gene calls are TRBV9 and TRBJ2-2; D is perhaps TRBD2 (7 bases). Trimming removed 0 bases from V and 1 base from J, with 13 bases in between. The CDR3 sequence is 17 residues long. Germline lookup yields CDR1 SGDLS and CDR2 YYNGEE. CDR3 protein: CASSVGGGGRNTGELFF. DNA for the CDR3: TGTGCCAGCAGCGTAGGGGGCGGGGGCCGGAACACCGGGGAGCTGTTTTTT.

The chain couples TRBV15 to TRBJ2-7, with 8 positions matching TRBD2. CDR3 length: 15 amino acids. V trimming: 1 base; J trimming: 6 bases; junction bases outside the gene matches: 8. From germline, CDR1 is LNHNV and CDR2 YYDKDF (reference sequence). Here the CDR3 DNA reads TGTGCCACCAGCAGAGTTACGGGAGGGCCCGTCGAGCAGTACTTC. This encodes CATSRVTGGPVEQYF. Supplemented by reference TRBV15 and TRBJ2-7, the full variable domain reads DAMVIQNPRYQVTQFGKPVTLSCSQTLNHNVMYWYQQKSSQAPKLLFHYYDKDFNNEADTPDNFQSRRPNTSFCFLDIRSPGLGDTAMYLCATSRVTGGPVEQYFGPGTRLTVT.

The chain recombines TRBV18 with TRBJ2-3; a possible D gene is TRBD2 (6 bases). The CDR3 spans 15 residues. V lost 3 bases, J lost 0 bases, and 10 bases lay in between. CDR1 is KGHSH and CDR2 is LQKENI in the germline V gene. DNA of the CDR3: TGTGCCAGCTCACCCTCGGCGGGGAGCACAGATACGCAGTATTTT. Translation: CASSPSAGSTDTQYF.

The rearrangement links TRBV11-3 to TRBJ1-1, with 7 bases lining up with TRBD1. The CDR3 has 12 residues. The ends lost 3 bases at V and 11 bases at J; junction bases unmatched: 6. Germline CDR1 reads SGHNT; CDR2 reads YENEEA. CDR3 sequence reads: CASSFNRGRAFF. In nucleotides, the CDR3 is TGTGCCAGCAGCTTTAACAGGGGTAGGGCTTTCTTT.

In its sample, this clone was seen a few times. The chain employs TRBV9 and TRBJ2-7; tentative D call: TRBD2 (6 bases). CDR3 size: 14 residues. Trimming left V 5 bases short and J 2 bases short, with 14 bases between. Germline V gene data show CDR1 as SGDLS and CDR2 as YYNGEE. The CDR3 DNA reads TGTGCCAGCAGTCTCCGGGACTTTACCTACGAGCAGTACTTC. Protein product: CASSLRDFTYEQYF.

The V call is TRBV7-2, the J call TRBJ2-1, with no clear D. CDR3 length equals 15 residues. Germline V gene lookup returns CDR1 SGHTA and CDR2 FQGNSA. The V end lost 1 base, the J end lost 3 bases, and 10 bases lay between the germline ends. The CDR3 spells CASSLDGSVYNEQFF. The CDR3 region has the DNA TGTGCCAGCAGCTTAGACGGTTCTGTCTACAATGAGCAGTTCTTC.

This clone showed up just a few times. The CDR3 DNA reads TGCGCCAGCAGCCAAGATGGCCTAGCAGGTTCTGGGGCCAACGTCCTGACTTTC. It specifies CASSQDGLAGSGANVLTF. The rearrangement links TRBV4-3 to TRBJ2-6, with D perhaps TRBD2 (5 bases). Trimming took off 0 bases at V and 1 base at J, with 13 bases between the two ends. The CDR3 consists of 18 residues. From germline, CDR1 is LGHNA and CDR2 YSLEER.

The chain recombines TRBV7-7 with TRBJ1-5; the match to TRBD1 covers 7 bases. V was pared by 3 bases and J by 0 bases, with 11 bases of the junction left unmatched. Germline V gene sequence: CDR1 SSHAT, CDR2 FNYEAQ (reference sequence). The CDR3 length is 18 residues. The CDR3 nucleotides are TGTGCCAGCAGCTTTAGTCCAGGGGGGATCTATAGCAATCAGCCCCAGCATTTT. Translated, it gives CASSFSPGGIYSNQPQHF.

The chain's CDR3 is CASSQGTGWYEQYF. CDR3 bases: TGCGCCAGCAGCCAAGGGACAGGGTGGTACGAGCAGTACTTC. The V call is TRBV4-3, the J call TRBJ2-7, with TRBD1 matching 8 bases. CDR3 length equals 14 residues. Germline lookup yields CDR1 LGHNA and CDR2 YSLEER. V was clipped by 1 base and J by 4 bases; unmatched bases: 3.

The rearrangement joins TRBV6-6 to TRBJ2-7; 10 bases fit TRBD1. CDR1 MNHNY and CDR2 SVGAGI come from the germline V gene (reference sequence). Unmatched junction bases numbered 12, after V lost 5 bases and J lost 5 bases. The CDR3 has 16 residues. The DNA of the CDR3 is TGTGCCAGCAGTACGACAGGGGGCAAAGTTCGGGACGAGCAGTACTTC. It codes for CASSTTGGKVRDEQYF.

The gene calls are TRBV18 and TRBJ1-6; D is unresolved. The CDR3 is 17 amino acids. Trimming took off 1 base at V and 8 bases at J, with 18 bases between the two ends. Per the germline V gene, CDR1 is KGHSH and CDR2 is LQKENI. The DNA of the CDR3 is TGTGCCAGCTCACCACGCGCACTAATGGGTGGGTATTCACCCCTCCACTTT. Its translation is CASSPRALMGGYSPLHF. The full variable domain, rest sourced from reference TRBV18 and TRBJ1-6, is NAGVMQNPRHLVRRRGQEARLRCSPMKGHSHVYWYRQLPEEGLKFMVYLQKENIIDESGMPKERFSAEFPKEGPSILRIQQVVRGDSAAYFCASSPRALMGGYSPLHFGNGTRLTVT.

This clone came up many times. This sequence joins TRBV29-1 and TRBJ2-7; tentatively, D is TRBD1 (5 bases). Germline V lookup: CDR1 SQVTM, CDR2 ANQGSEA. The CDR3 sequence is 15 residues long. V was clipped by 2 bases and J by 3 bases, with 17 bases between them. The CDR3 region is CSVEKLDKPGYEQYF. As DNA, the CDR3 is TGCAGCGTTGAAAAGCTGGACAAACCGGGCTACGAGCAGTACTTC.

The V call is TRBV18, the J call TRBJ1-5; perhaps TRBD1 as D (6 bases). Trimming removed 4 bases at V and 9 bases at J, with 16 bases between. The length of the CDR3 is 14 residues. Germline CDR1 KGHSH, CDR2 LQKENI. In DNA form, the CDR3 reads TGTGCCAGCTCACAAAGCCGGGACATATCGCCCCAGCATTTT. This translates into CASSQSRDISPQHF.

The V call is TRBV12-5, the J call TRBJ1-5, with a weak D call TRBD1 (5 bases). The CDR3 contains 13 residues. Between the trimmed V and J ends, which lost 3 bases and 7 bases, there was a span of 10 bases. Germline CDR1 LGHNT, CDR2 FRNRAP. Here the CDR3 reads CASGFAGDQPQHF. CDR3 sequence (DNA): TGTGCTAGTGGTTTTGCGGGGGACCAGCCCCAGCATTTT.

V is TRBV18 and J is TRBJ1-3; D unclear. Deletions cut 3 bases from V and 4 bases from J, with 10 bases between. There are 14 residues in the CDR3. CDR1 KGHSH and CDR2 LQKENI come from the germline V gene. The CDR3 DNA reads TGTGCCAGCTCACCTTCTACGGAGGGAAACACCATATATTTT. This translates into CASSPSTEGNTIYF.

This chain joins TRBV5-4 and TRBJ2-3, with TRBD1 matching 8 bases. CDR3 length: 15 residues. J gave up 2 bases and V 0 bases, and 2 bases lay outside the gene matches. The germline V gene encodes CDR1 SGHNT and CDR2 YYREEE (reference sequence). Here the CDR3 reads CASSLDRGITDTQYF. The CDR3 DNA sequence: TGTGCCAGCAGCTTGGACAGGGGGATCACAGATACGCAGTATTTT.

The chain combines TRBV30 with TRBJ2-5; a possible D gene is TRBD1 (6 bases). CDR1 is GTSNPN, CDR2 SVGIG, per germline (reference sequence). The CDR3 has 12 amino acids. V was pared by 2 bases and J by 11 bases, with 15 bases between. CDR3 nucleotide sequence: TGTGCCTGGAGTTGGACAGACGGAGTACAGTACTTC. This gives the protein CAWSWTDGVQYF.

This sequence joins TRBV11-3 and TRBJ2-2, with D maybe TRBD2 (6 bases). Germline V CDR1 and CDR2: SGHNT, YENEEA. The ends were cut back, 0 bases at V and 4 bases at J, with 12 bases in the middle. This CDR3 contains 16 residues. This chain's CDR3 is CASSLDFVGSTGELFF. CDR3 in DNA: TGTGCCAGCAGCTTAGATTTCGTCGGGAGCACCGGGGAGCTGTTTTTT.

V and J are TRBV5-4 and TRBJ2-4; 7 nucleotides line up with TRBD1. This CDR3 contains 15 residues. After removal of 0 bases from V and 7 bases from J, the junction contained 7 bases not matched to a gene. CDR1 and CDR2 from the germline V gene are SGHNT and YYREEE (reference sequence). The CDR3: CASSLARDRPNIQYF. The CDR3 DNA reads TGTGCCAGCAGCTTGGCCCGGGACAGACCCAACATTCAGTACTTC.

This sequence joins TRBV2 and TRBJ1-6, with 9 bases identical to TRBD1. CDR3 size: 18 residues. V lost 0 bases to trimming and J lost 10 bases; unmatched junction nucleotides: 13. The germline V gene encodes CDR1 SNHLY and CDR2 FYNNEI. CDR3 coding DNA: TGTGCCAGCAGTGAAGCGCTACCCGGGACAGGGACTTCCTCACCCCTCCACTTT. It yields the protein CASSEALPGTGTSSPLHF. The full variable domain, its missing parts supplied by reference TRBV2 and TRBJ1-6, is EPEVTQTPSHQVTQMGQEVILRCVPISNHLYFYWYRQILGQKVEFLVSFYNNEISEKSEIFDDQFSVERPDGSNFTLKIRSTKLEDSAMYFCASSEALPGTGTSSPLHFGNGTRLTVT.

The rearrangement links TRBV7-7 to TRBJ2-2; D not certain. The germline gives CDR1 SSHAT, CDR2 FNYEAQ (reference sequence). CDR3 length: 17 amino acids. Trimming removed 1 base at V and 2 bases at J, with 14 bases between. The CDR3 bases are TGTGCCAGCAGCTTAGGGCTTACAGTACCTAACACCGGGGAGCTGTTTTTT. Its protein is CASSLGLTVPNTGELFF.

The chain employs TRBV6-1 and TRBJ1-5; 11 bases line up with TRBD1. The CDR3 is 15 amino acids. CDR1 is MNHNS, CDR2 SASEGT, per germline. V shed 7 bases and J 5 bases; nucleotides not matched to a gene: 7. The CDR3 is CASTEGTGGDQPQHF. The CDR3 DNA is TGTGCCAGCACTGAGGGGACAGGGGGTGATCAGCCCCAGCATTTT.

This chain connects TRBV9 to TRBJ2-3, with 7 bases fitting TRBD2. With 4 bases clipped from V and 1 base from J, the junction kept 6 bases outside the gene matches. The CDR3 runs to 15 residues. CDR1 is SGDLS and CDR2 is YYNGEE in the germline V gene. CDR3 coding DNA: TGTGCCAGCAGCCCGGGGGGACGGGGCACAGATACGCAGTATTTT. It encodes CASSPGGRGTDTQYF.